This T cell receptor beta chain comes out of a study of T-cell reconstitution after alpha-beta-depleted transplantation in children. Concerning this clonotype itself: The antigen remains undetermined.

The CDR3 consists of 14 residues. Trimming cost V 2 bases and J 2 bases, with 9 bases left between them. Per germline, CDR1 SEHNR and CDR2 FQNEAQ (reference sequence). Unique molecular identifiers were incorporated into the prepared TCRbeta library. MiXCR, applied by TCRdb to the PCR reads, yields one record per CDR3 protein. The sample holds 500,000 to 600,000 distinct CDR3 sequences, roughly 30% seen once. Study-level results: Some patients' high day-60 TCRbeta diversity was traced to surviving recipient T cells and thymic progenitors.

Sequences were derived from PBMCs, sampled before TCRalphabeta/CD19-depleted stem cell transplant. This sequence was found in a boy in the first two years of life with Wiskott-Aldrich syndrome, due to receive a stem cell transplant. The chain combines TRBV7-9 with TRBJ1-2; no clear D. CDR3 DNA: TGTGCCAGCAGCTTATTGGACTGGAACTATGGCTACACCTTC. Its translation: CASSLLDWNYGYTF.